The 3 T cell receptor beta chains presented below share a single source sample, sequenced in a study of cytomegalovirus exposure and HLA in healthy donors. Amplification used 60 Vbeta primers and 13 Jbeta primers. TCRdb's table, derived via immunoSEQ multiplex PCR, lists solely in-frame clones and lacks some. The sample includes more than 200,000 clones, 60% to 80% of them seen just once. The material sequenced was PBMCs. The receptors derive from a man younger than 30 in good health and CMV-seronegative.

The CDR3 loop reads CASTGLNENTDTQYF. The CDR3 DNA reads TGTGCCAGCACTGGGCTTAACGAGAACACAGATACGCAGTATTTT. This rearrangement joins TRBV2 to TRBJ2-3; D ambiguous. Trimming shortened V by 7 bases and J by 2 bases, and 16 bases separated the two germline ends. The CDR3 runs 15 residues. Germline CDR1 SNHLY, CDR2 FYNNEI.

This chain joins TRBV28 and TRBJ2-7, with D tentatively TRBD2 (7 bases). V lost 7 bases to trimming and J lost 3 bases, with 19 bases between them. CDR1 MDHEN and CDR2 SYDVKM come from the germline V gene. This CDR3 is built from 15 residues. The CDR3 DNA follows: TGTGCCAGCACAATATGGGGGGGCGGCAACTACGAGCAGTACTTC. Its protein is CASTIWGGGNYEQYF.

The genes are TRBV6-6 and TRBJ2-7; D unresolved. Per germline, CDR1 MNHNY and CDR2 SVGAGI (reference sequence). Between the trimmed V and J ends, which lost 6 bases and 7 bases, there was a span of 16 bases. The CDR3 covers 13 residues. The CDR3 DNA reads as TGTGCCAGCAGGGAGAACCGTGAGTGGGAGCAGTACTTC. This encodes CASRENREWEQYF.